The table lists the clone carrying this T cell receptor beta chain with a few counts. This CDR3 region has 15 residues. Germline V lookup: CDR1 MNHEY, CDR2 SVGAGI. V lost 7 bases to trimming and J lost 8 bases; unmatched junction nucleotides: 14. The data are from a study of control samples from healthy donors and cancer patients. Generated by immunoSEQ multiplex PCR, the TCRdb table keeps only in-frame clones and is missing some. The sample holds tens of thousands of clones, roughly 85% seen once. Sequencing was carried out using PBMCs. The chain carries TRBV6-5 and TRBJ2-1; 7 nucleotides line up with TRBD2. This receptor was obtained from a man between 60 and 70 years old with head and neck cancer. This chain's CDR3 is CASTMGEREGDEQFF. In DNA, the CDR3 is TGTGCCAGCACCATGGGTGAAAGGGAGGGCGATGAGCAGTTCTTC.